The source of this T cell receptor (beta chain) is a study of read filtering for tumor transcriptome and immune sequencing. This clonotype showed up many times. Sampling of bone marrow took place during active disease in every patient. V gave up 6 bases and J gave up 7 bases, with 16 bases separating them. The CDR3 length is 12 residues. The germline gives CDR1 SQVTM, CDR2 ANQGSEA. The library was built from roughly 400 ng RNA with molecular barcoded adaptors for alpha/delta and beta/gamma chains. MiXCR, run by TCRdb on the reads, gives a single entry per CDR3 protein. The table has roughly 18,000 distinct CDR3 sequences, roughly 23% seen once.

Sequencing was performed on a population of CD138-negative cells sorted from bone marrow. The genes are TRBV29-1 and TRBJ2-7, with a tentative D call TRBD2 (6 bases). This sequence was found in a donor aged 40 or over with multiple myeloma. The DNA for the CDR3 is TGCAGCGTCCCCGCGGGATCGGGGGAGCAGTACTTC. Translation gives CSVPAGSGEQYF.